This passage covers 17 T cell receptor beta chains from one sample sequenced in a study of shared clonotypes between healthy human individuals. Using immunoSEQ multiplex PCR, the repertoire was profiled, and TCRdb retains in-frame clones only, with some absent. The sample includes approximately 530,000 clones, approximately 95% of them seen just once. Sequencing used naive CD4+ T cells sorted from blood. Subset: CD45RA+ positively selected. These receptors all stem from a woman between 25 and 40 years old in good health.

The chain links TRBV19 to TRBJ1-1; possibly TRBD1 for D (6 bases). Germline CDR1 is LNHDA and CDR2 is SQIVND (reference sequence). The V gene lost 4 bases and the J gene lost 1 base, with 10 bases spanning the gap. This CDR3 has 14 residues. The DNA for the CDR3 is TGTGCCAGTAGTAAAACAGGGAAGAACACTGAAGCTTTCTTT. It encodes CASSKTGKNTEAFF.

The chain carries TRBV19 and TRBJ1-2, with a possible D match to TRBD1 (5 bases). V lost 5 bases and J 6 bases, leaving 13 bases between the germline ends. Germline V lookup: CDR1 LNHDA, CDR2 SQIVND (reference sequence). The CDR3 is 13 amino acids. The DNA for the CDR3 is TGTGCCAGTAGTTCCGGGCAGGGAGATGGCTACACCTTC. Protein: CASSSGQGDGYTF. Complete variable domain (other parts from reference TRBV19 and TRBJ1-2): DGGITQSPKYLFRKEGQNVTLSCEQNLNHDAMYWYRQDPGQGLRLIYYSQIVNDFQKGDIAEGYSVSREKKESFPLTVTSAQKNPTAFYLCASSSGQGDGYTFGSGTRLTVV.

The CDR3 spells CASSSEGAGRFEKLFF. In DNA form, the CDR3 reads TGTGCCAGCAGCTCCGAGGGAGCAGGTCGGTTTGAAAAACTGTTTTTT. The rearrangement links TRBV11-2 to TRBJ1-4; D gene ambiguous. V was cut by 4 bases and J by 7 bases, with 19 bases left in between. Looked up from germline, CDR1 is SGHAT and CDR2 is FQNNGV. The CDR3 covers 16 residues.

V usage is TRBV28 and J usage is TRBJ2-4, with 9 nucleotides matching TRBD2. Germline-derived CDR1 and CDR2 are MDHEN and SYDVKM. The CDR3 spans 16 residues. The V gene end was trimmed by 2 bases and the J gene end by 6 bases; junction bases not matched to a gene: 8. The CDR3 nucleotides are TGTGCCAGCAGTTTAGCTAGCGGGATGAACATAAACATTCAGTACTTC. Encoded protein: CASSLASGMNINIQYF.

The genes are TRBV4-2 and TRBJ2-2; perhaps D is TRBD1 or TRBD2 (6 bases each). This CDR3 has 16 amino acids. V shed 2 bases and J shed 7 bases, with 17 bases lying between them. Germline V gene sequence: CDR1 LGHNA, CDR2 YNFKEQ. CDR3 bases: TGTGCCAGCAGCCAATCAACCCGGGGGCTCGGCGGGGAGCTGTTTTTT. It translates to CASSQSTRGLGGELFF.

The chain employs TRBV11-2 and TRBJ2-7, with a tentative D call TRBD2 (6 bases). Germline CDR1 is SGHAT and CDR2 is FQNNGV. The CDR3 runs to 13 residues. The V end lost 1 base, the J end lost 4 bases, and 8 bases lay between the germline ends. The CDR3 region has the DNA TGTGCCAGCAGCTTAGGACTAGAGTACGAGCAGTACTTC. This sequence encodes CASSLGLEYEQYF.

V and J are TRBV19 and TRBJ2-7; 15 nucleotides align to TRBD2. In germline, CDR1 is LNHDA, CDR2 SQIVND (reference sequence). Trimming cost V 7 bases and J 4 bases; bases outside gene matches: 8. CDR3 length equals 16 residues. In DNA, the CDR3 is TGTGCCAGTACTCCTGGGGGGACTAGCGGGAGGTACGAGCAGTACTTC. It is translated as CASTPGGTSGRYEQYF.

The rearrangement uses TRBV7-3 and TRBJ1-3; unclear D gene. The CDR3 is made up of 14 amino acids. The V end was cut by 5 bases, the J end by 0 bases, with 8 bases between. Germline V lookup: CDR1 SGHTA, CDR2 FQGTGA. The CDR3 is CASSPGASGNTIYF. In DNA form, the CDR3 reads TGTGCCAGCAGCCCGGGAGCCTCTGGAAACACCATATATTTT.

CDR3 DNA: TGTGCCAGCAGAACTAGTCAGGGGGCTGGGGCTTTCTTT. Its protein is CASRTSQGAGAFF. The chain has TRBV25-1 and TRBJ1-1; 8 positions agree with TRBD1. Germline values: CDR1 MGHDK, CDR2 SYGVNS. CDR3 length equals 13 residues. V was clipped by 6 bases and J by 11 bases; unmatched bases: 11.

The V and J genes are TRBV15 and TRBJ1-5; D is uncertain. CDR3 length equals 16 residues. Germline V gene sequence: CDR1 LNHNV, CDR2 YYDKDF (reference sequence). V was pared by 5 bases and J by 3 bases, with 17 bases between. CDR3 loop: CATSGTRVTFNQPQHF. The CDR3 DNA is TGTGCCACCAGCGGCACACGGGTCACCTTCAATCAGCCCCAGCATTTT.

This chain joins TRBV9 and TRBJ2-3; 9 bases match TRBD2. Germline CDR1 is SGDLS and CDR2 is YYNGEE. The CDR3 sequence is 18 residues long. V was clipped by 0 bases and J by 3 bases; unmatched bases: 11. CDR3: CASSVGHLSGRITDTQYF. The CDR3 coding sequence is TGTGCCAGCAGCGTAGGCCACCTTAGCGGGAGAATAACAGATACGCAGTATTTT.

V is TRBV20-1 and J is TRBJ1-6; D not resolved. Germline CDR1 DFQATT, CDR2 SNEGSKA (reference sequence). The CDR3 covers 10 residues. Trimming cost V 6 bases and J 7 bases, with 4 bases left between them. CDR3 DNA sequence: TGCAGTGCCGGAAATTCACCCCTCCACTTT. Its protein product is CSAGNSPLHF.

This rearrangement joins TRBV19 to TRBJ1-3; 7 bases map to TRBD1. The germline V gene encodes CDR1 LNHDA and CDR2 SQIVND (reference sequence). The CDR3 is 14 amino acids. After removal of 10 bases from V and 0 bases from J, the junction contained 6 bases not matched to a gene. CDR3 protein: CATASGGSGNTIYF. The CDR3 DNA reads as TGTGCCACAGCCTCAGGGGGCTCTGGAAACACCATATATTTT. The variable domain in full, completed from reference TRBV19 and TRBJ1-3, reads DGGITQSPKYLFRKEGQNVTLSCEQNLNHDAMYWYRQDPGQGLRLIYYSQIVNDFQKGDIAEGYSVSREKKESFPLTVTSAQKNPTAFYLCATASGGSGNTIYFGEGSWLTVV.

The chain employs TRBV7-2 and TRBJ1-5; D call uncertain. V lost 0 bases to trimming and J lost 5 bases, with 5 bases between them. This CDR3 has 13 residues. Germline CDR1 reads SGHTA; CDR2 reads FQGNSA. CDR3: CASSLAGDQPQHF. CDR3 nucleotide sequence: TGTGCCAGCAGCTTAGCTGGGGATCAGCCCCAGCATTTT.

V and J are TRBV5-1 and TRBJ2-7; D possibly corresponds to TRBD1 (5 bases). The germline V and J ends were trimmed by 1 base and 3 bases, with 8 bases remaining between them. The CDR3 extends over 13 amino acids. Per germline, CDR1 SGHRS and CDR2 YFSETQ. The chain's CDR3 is CASSLFQGYEQYF. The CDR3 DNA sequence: TGCGCCAGCAGCTTGTTTCAGGGCTACGAGCAGTACTTC. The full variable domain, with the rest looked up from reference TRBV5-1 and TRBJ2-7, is KAGVTQTPRYLIKTRGQQVTLSCSPISGHRSVSWYQQTPGQGLQFLFEYFSETQRNKGNFPGRFSGRQFSNSRSEMNVSTLELGDSALYLCASSLFQGYEQYFGPGTRLTVT.

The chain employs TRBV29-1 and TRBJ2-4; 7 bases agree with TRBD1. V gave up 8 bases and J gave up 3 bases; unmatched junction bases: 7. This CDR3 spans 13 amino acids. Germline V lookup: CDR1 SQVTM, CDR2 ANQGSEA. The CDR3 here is CSYRQGGKNIQYF. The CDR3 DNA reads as TGCAGCTACCGACAGGGTGGCAAAAACATTCAGTACTTC.

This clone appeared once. The CDR3 reads CASSWLRNEKLFF. CDR3 coding DNA: TGTGCCAGCAGTTGGTTGCGCAATGAAAAACTGTTTTTT. This chain uses TRBV27 with TRBJ1-4, with D unresolved. V dropped 4 bases and J dropped 5 bases, with 8 bases sitting between them. This CDR3 is built from 13 residues. Looked up from germline, CDR1 is MNHEY and CDR2 is SMNVEV (reference sequence).